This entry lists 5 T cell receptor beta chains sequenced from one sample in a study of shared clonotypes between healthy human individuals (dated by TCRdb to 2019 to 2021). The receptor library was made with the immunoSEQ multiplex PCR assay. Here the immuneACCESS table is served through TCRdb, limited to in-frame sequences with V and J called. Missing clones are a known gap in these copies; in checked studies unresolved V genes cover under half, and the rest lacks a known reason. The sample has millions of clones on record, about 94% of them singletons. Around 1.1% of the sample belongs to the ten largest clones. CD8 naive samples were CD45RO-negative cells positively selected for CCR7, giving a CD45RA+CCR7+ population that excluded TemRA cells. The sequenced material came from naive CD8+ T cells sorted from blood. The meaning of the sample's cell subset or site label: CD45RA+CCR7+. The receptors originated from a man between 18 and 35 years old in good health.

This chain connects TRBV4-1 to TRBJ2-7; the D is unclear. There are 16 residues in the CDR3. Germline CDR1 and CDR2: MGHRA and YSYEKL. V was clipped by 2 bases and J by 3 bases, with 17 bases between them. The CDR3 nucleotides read TGCGCCAGCAGCCAACGGAATGACGGTTTCGTCTACGAGCAGTACTTC. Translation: CASSQRNDGFVYEQYF.

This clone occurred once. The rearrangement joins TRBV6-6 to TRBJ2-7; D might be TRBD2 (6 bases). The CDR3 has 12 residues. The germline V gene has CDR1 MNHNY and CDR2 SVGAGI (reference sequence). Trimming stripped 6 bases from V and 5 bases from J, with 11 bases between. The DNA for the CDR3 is TGTGCCAGCAGCCTCGGGGGAAACGAGCAGTACTTC. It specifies CASSLGGNEQYF.

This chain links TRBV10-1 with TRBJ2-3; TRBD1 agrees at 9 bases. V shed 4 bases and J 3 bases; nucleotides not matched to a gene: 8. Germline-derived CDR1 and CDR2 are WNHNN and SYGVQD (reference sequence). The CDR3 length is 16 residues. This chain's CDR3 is CASSGPSDRGTDTQYF. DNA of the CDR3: TGCGCCAGCAGTGGCCCTAGTGACAGGGGGACAGATACGCAGTATTTT.

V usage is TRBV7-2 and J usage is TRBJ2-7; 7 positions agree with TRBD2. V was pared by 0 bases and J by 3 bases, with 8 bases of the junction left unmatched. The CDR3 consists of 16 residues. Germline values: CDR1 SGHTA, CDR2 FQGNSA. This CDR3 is CASSLARAGEYYEQYF. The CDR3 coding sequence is TGTGCCAGCAGCTTAGCGCGGGCGGGAGAGTACTACGAGCAGTACTTC.

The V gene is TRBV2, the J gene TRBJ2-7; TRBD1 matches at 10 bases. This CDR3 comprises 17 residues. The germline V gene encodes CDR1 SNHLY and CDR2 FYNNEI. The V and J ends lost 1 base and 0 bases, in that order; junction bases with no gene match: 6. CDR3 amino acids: CASSEGTGGKSSYEQYF. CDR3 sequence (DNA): TGTGCCAGCAGTGAAGGGACAGGGGGAAAGAGCTCCTACGAGCAGTACTTC.